Described below is a single TCR beta chain sequence and its context. The antigen remains unidentified. Libraries were prepared by immunoSEQ multiplex PCR; TCRdb keeps only in-frame clonotypes and omits some of them. The data show approximately 54,000 clones, approximately 78% seen once. Germline CDR1 and CDR2: SNHLY and FYNNEI. Germline trimming cut 0 bases from V and 0 bases from J; bases unmatched to any gene: 1. The CDR3 totals 18 residues. This specimen belongs to a study of early stage breast cancer tumors. The overall study: The ER+/PR+/HER2- tumors included about 8 ductal and a few lobular carcinomas.

Findings and limits, study-wide: Tumor and normal breast were distinguished via blood comparison in 14 of 16 patients.

The V and J genes are TRBV2 and TRBJ2-4, with 14 bases identical to TRBD2. The TCR comes from a person aged 40-50 years with breast cancer. The sequenced sample was blood. The CDR3, as DNA: TGTGCCAGCAGTGAAGCGGGACTAGCGGGAGCAGCCAAAAACATTCAGTACTTC. This encodes CASSEAGLAGAAKNIQYF.